This T cell receptor beta chain appears in the sequencing data of a study of T cell responses to AZD1222 COVID-19 vaccine. This CDR3 is built from 15 residues. Germline CDR1 SGHAT, CDR2 FQDESV (reference sequence). V was shortened by 5 bases and J by 0 bases, with 8 bases between the two germline ends. The protocol was immunoSEQ multiplex PCR, while the TCRdb copy is restricted to in-frame clones and leaves out a portion. The table lists about 180,000 clones, just over 85% of them singletons. The sequenced sample was peripheral blood, obtained on day 0 of AZD1222 vaccination. V and J are TRBV11-1 and TRBJ1-6; D is uncertain. The receptor was isolated from an adult in good health. The CDR3 loop is CASSPGNSYNSPLHF. The CDR3 coding sequence is TGTGCCAGCAGCCCGGGGAACTCCTATAATTCACCCCTCCACTTT.